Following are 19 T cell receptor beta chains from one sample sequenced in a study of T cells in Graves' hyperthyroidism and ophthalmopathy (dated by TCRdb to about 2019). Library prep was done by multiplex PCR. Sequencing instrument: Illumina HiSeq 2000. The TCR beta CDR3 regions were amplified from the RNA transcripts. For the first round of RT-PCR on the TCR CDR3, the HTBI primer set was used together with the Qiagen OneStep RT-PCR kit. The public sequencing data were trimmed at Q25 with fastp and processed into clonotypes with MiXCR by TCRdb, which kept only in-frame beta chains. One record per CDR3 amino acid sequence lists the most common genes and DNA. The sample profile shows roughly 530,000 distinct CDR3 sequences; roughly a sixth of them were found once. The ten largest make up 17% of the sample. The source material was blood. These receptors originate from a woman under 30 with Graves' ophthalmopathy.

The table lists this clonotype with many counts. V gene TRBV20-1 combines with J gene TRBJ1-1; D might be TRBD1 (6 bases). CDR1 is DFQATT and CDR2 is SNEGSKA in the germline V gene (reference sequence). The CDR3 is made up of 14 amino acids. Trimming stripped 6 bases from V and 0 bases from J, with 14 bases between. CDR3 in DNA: TGCAGTGCGCCGACAGGCTTTATGAACACTGAAGCTTTCTTT. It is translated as CSAPTGFMNTEAFF.

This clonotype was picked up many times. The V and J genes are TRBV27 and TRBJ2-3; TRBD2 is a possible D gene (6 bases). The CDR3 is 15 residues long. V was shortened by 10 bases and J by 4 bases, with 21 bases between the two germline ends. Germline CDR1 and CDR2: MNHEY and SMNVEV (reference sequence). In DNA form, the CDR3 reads TGTGCCACCGCAATTAGCGTCGGAGGGGCAGATACGCAGTATTTT. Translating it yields CATAISVGGADTQYF.

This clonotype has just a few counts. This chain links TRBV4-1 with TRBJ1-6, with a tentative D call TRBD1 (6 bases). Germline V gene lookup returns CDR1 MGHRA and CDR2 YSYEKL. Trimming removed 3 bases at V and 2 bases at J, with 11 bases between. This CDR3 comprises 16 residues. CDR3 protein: CASSQFWTAYNSPLHF. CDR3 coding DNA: TGCGCCAGCAGCCAGTTCTGGACAGCCTATAATTCACCCCTCCACTTT.

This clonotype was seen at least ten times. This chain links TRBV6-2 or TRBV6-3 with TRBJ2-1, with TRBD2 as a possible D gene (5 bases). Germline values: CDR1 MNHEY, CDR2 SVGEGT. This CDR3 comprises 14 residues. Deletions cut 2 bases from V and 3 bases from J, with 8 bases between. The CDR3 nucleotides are TGTGCCAGCAGTTACGGGAGTATCTACAATGAGCAGTTCTTC. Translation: CASSYGSIYNEQFF.

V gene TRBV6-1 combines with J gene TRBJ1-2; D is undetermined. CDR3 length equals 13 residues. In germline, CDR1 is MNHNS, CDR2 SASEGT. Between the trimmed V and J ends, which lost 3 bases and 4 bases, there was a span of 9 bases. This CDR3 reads CASSDRYFYGYTF. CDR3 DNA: TGTGCCAGCAGTGATAGGTACTTCTATGGCTACACCTTC.

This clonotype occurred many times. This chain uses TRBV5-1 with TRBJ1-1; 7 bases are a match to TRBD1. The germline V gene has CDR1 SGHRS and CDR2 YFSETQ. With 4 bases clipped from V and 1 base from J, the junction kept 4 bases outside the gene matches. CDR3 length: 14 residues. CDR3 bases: TGCGCCAGCAGCCCATACAGGGGGAACACTGAAGCTTTCTTT. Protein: CASSPYRGNTEAFF.

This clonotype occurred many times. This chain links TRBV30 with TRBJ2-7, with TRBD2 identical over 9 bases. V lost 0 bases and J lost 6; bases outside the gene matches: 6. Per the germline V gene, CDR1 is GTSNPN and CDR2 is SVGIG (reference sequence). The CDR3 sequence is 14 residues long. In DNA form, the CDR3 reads TGTGCCTGGAGTGTACGGGGACTAGCTAGCGAGCAGTACTTC. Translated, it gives CAWSVRGLASEQYF.

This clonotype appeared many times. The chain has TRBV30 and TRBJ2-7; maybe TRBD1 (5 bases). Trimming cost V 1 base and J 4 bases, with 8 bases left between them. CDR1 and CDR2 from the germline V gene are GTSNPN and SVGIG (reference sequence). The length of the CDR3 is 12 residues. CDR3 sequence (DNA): TGTGCCTGGAGTGACCAGGGATACGAGCAGTACTTC. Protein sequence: CAWSDQGYEQYF.

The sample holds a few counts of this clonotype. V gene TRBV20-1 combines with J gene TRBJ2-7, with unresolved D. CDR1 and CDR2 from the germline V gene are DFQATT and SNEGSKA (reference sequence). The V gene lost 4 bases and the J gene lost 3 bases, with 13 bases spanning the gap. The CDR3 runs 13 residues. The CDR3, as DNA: TGCAGTGCTAACTCCATAGTTCTCTACGAGCAGTACTTC. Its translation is CSANSIVLYEQYF.

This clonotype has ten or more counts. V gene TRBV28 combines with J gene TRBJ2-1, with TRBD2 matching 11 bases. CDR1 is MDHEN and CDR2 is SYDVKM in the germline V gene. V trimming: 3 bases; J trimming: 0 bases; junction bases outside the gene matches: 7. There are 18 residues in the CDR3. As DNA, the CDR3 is TGTGCCAGCAGTTTTCCGACTAGCGGGGATAGCTCCTACAATGAGCAGTTCTTC. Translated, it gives CASSFPTSGDSSYNEQFF.

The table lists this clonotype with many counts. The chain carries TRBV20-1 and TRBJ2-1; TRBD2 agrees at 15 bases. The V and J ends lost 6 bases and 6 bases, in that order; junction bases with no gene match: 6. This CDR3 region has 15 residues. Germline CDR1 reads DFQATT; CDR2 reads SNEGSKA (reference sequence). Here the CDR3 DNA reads TGCAGTGCCTGCCGGACTAGCGGGAGGGTCAATGAGCAGTTCTTC. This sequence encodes CSACRTSGRVNEQFF.

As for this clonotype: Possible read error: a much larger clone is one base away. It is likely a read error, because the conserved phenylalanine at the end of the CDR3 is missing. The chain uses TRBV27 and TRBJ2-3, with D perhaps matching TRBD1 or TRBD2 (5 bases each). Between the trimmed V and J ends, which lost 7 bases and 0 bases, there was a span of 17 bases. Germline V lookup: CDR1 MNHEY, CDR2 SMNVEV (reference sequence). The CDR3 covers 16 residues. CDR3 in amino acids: CASMGVGRDSTDTQYL. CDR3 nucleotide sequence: TGTGCCAGCATGGGGGTGGGTAGAGACAGCACAGATACGCAGTATCTT.

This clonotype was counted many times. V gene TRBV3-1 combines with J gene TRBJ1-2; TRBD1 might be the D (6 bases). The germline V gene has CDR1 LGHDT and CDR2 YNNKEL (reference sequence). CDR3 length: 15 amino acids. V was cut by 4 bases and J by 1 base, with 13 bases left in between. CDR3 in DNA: TGTGCCAGCAGCCCCACCCTACAGGGTAACTATGGCTACACCTTC. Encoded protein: CASSPTLQGNYGYTF.

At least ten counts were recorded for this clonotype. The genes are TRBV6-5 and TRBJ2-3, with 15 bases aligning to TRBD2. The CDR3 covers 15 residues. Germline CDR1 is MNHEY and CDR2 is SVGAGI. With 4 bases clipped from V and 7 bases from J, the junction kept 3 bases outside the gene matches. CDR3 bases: TGTGCCAGCAGTTCGGGGACTAGCGGGAGGAATACGCAGTATTTT. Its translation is CASSSGTSGRNTQYF.

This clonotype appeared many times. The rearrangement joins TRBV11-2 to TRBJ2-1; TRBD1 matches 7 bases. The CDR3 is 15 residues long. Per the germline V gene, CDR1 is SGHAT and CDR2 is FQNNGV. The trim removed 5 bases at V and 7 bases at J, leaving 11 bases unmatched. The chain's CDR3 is CASSRGPTFGNEQFF. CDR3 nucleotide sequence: TGTGCCAGCAGCAGGGGGCCTACTTTTGGGAATGAGCAGTTCTTC.

CDR3 sequence reads: CASSSGLGPTDTQYF. CDR3 DNA: TGTGCCAGCAGCTCGGGACTAGGACCCACAGATACGCAGTATTTT. The chain joins TRBV7-3 to TRBJ2-3; 8 positions match TRBD2. Germline CDR1 and CDR2: SGHTA and FQGTGA. This CDR3 is built from 15 residues. The ends lost 4 bases at V and 2 bases at J; junction bases unmatched: 5.

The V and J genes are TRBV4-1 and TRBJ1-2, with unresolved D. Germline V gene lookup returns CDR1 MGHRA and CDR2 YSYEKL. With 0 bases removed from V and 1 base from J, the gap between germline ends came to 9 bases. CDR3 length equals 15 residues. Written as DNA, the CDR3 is TGCGCCAGCAGCCAAGATTTAGCAGTTAACTATGGCTACACCTTC. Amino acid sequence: CASSQDLAVNYGYTF.

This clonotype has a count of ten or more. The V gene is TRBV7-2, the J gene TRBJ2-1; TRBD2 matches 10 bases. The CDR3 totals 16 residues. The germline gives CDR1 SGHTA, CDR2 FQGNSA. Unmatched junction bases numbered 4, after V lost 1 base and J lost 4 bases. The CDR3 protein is CASSLDASGGYNEQFF. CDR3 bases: TGTGCCAGCAGCTTAGATGCTAGCGGGGGATACAATGAGCAGTTCTTC.

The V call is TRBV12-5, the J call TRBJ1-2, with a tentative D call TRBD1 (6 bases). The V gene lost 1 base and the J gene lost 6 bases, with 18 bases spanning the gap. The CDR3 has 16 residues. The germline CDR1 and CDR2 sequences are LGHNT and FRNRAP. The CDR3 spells CASGLAPGQGKNGYTF. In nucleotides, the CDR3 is TGTGCTAGTGGTTTGGCCCCCGGGCAGGGGAAGAATGGCTACACCTTC.